This is a list of T cell receptor beta chains from one sample in a study of a mutant IDH1 vaccine in newly diagnosed glioma. This table comes from immunoSEQ multiplex PCR, and its TCRdb copy is limited to in-frame clones, with some not included. The table records tens of thousands of clones, about 85% of them present only once. Antigens of these TCRs are unknown. This sample comprised PBMCs, obtained from a glioma patient whose treatment included an IDH1 peptide vaccine. The receptor set was obtained from a man aged 30 to 45 with glioma. Both conserved end residues are part of each CDR3. The D gene is left open where the match is weak. The size of a clone is reported for some rows only, either as once, few or many, or as a class for expanded clones.

cdr3_aa,cdr3_nt,v_call,d_call,clone_size,j_call
CASSTGAPGGYTF,TGTGCCAGTAGCACAGGGGCCCCAGGAGGCTACACCTTC,TRBV19,TRBD1,few,TRBJ1-2
CASSLEMVRAYNSPLHF,TGTGCCAGCAGCTTAGAAATGGTCAGGGCCTATAATTCACCCCTCCACTTT,TRBV7-9,NA,NA,TRBJ1-6
CASSQPPTDVLEQYF,TGTGCCAGCAGCCAGCCGCCGACAGATGTTCTCGAGCAGTACTTC,TRBV6-1,NA,NA,TRBJ2-7
CASSDRNNEKLFF,TGTGCCAGCAGTGACAGAAATAATGAAAAACTGTTTTTT,TRBV2,NA,NA,TRBJ1-4
CASSEEGTEAFF,TGCGCCAGCAGTGAGGAGGGGACTGAAGCTTTCTTT,TRBV10-2,NA,once,TRBJ1-1
CASSRLAGGYEQYF,TGTGCCAGCAGCCGACTAGCGGGGGGCTACGAGCAGTACTTC,TRBV5-4,TRBD2,NA,TRBJ2-7
CATSAPSDRANTEAFF,TGTGCCACCAGCGCCCCCTCGGACAGGGCGAACACTGAAGCTTTCTTT,TRBV15,TRBD1,NA,TRBJ1-1
CASSVVSDSGNTIYF,TGTGCCAGCAGCGTAGTTTCAGACTCTGGAAACACCATATATTTT,TRBV9,NA,NA,TRBJ1-3
CASSLSYSLSGTEAFF,TGTGCCAGCAGTTTATCTTACAGTTTGTCAGGCACTGAAGCTTTCTTT,TRBV27,NA,NA,TRBJ1-1
CASSLTSGVQETQYF,TGTGCCAGCAGCTTAACTAGCGGGGTCCAAGAGACCCAGTACTTC,TRBV5-4,TRBD2,NA,TRBJ2-5
CASSKTTGPLSYEQYF,TGTGCCAGCAGTAAGACGACAGGGCCGCTCTCCTACGAGCAGTACTTC,TRBV2,TRBD1,NA,TRBJ2-7
CASSLESSQETQYF,TGTGCCAGCAGCTTAGAATCCAGCCAAGAGACCCAGTACTTC,TRBV7-7,NA,NA,TRBJ2-5
CASSIDPVGFSYGYTF,TGTGCCAGTAGTATAGATCCAGTGGGTTTTTCCTATGGCTACACCTTC,TRBV19,NA,NA,TRBJ1-2
CASSPGVAGSYEQYF,TGTGCCAGCAGCCCCGGGGTAGCGGGGAGCTACGAGCAGTACTTC,TRBV11-2,TRBD2,NA,TRBJ2-7
CASRSQGVGTGELFF,TGTGCCAGCAGGTCACAGGGGGTCGGCACCGGGGAGCTGTTTTTT,TRBV2,TRBD1,NA,TRBJ2-2
CASSLGIESTEAFF,TGCGCCAGCAGCTTGGGCATTGAAAGCACTGAAGCTTTCTTT,TRBV5-1,NA,few,TRBJ1-1
CASGLVRGTEAFF,TGTGCTAGTGGTTTGGTACGGGGCACTGAAGCTTTCTTT,TRBV12-5,NA,few,TRBJ1-1
CASSSGLPNTGELFF,TGTGCCAGCAGTTCTGGACTACCGAACACCGGGGAGCTGTTTTTT,TRBV6-5,NA,NA,TRBJ2-2
CSVASSGTFGEQFF,TGCAGCGTTGCTTCTAGCGGGACCTTCGGTGAGCAGTTCTTC,TRBV29-1,TRBD2,NA,TRBJ2-1
CASSLAVRTRPSTDTQYF,TGTGCCAGCAGCTTGGCGGTGAGGACGAGACCTAGCACAGATACGCAGTATTTT,TRBV5-6,NA,NA,TRBJ2-3
CASRTSDVAQYF,TGTGCCAGCAGAACTAGTGACGTGGCTCAGTACTTC,TRBV7-9,NA,NA,TRBJ2-7
CASSLGRVYGYTF,TGCGCCAGCAGCTTGGGGCGGGTATATGGCTACACCTTC,TRBV5-1,NA,NA,TRBJ1-2
CASGEGGGNQPQHF,TGCGCCAGTGGGGAGGGGGGTGGCAATCAGCCCCAGCATTTT,TRBV10-2,NA,NA,TRBJ1-5
CASSPRKTPREAFF,TGTGCCAGCAGTCCTCGTAAGACCCCTCGCGAAGCTTTCTTT,TRBV27,NA,NA,TRBJ1-1
CAISEGYSNQPQHF,TGTGCCATCAGTGAAGGATATAGCAATCAGCCCCAGCATTTT,TRBV10-3,NA,few,TRBJ1-5
CASSRADNYGYTF,TGTGCCAGTAGTAGGGCAGACAACTATGGCTACACCTTC,TRBV19,NA,NA,TRBJ1-2
CSASYGYTF,TGCAGTGCTAGTTACGGCTACACCTTC,TRBV20-1,NA,NA,TRBJ1-2
CASRLQGPDTQYF,TGTGCCAGCAGACTACAGGGGCCAGATACGCAGTATTTT,TRBV6-1,TRBD1,few,TRBJ2-3
CASRGLDSGANVLTF,TGTGCCAGCAGAGGACTGGACTCTGGGGCCAACGTCCTGACTTTC,TRBV6-5,NA,NA,TRBJ2-6
CASSQTEGRSPLHF,TGTGCCAGCAGCCAGACAGAGGGGCGGTCACCCCTCCACTTT,TRBV2,NA,few,TRBJ1-6
CASSPTRQFNEQFF,TGTGCCAGTAGCCCCACCCGACAGTTCAATGAGCAGTTCTTC,TRBV19,NA,NA,TRBJ2-1
CASSPQGPTYNEQFF,TGTGCCAGCAGCCCCCAGGGGCCTACCTACAATGAGCAGTTCTTC,TRBV6-5,NA,NA,TRBJ2-1
CASSSNHRGQSEQYF,TGTGCCAGCAGTTCCAACCACAGGGGGCAGTCCGAGCAGTACTTC,TRBV6-5,TRBD1,NA,TRBJ2-7
CASSLGWTGDNEQFF,TGCGCCAGCAGCTTGGGATGGACAGGGGACAATGAGCAGTTCTTC,TRBV5-1,TRBD1,NA,TRBJ2-1
CASSQTRGGTGDTQYF,TGTGCCAGCAGCCAAACCCGGGGGGGCACGGGAGATACGCAGTATTTT,TRBV4-2,TRBD2,NA,TRBJ2-3
CASRTGTGGFDEQYF,TGCGCCAGCAGGACCGGGACAGGGGGTTTCGACGAGCAGTACTTC,TRBV10-2,TRBD1,NA,TRBJ2-7
CASRRGTDEKLFF,TGTGCCAGTAGAAGGGGAACGGATGAAAAACTGTTTTTT,TRBV19,NA,NA,TRBJ1-4
CASSYASDQPQHF,TGTGCCAGCAGTTACGCGTCAGATCAGCCCCAGCATTTT,TRBV6-5,NA,few,TRBJ1-5
CSVDSLGERVYNEQFF,TGCAGCGTTGATAGCCTAGGGGAAAGGGTCTACAATGAGCAGTTCTTC,TRBV29-1,NA,once,TRBJ2-1
CASSEAWAIRAFF,TGTGCCAGCAGTGAAGCGTGGGCCATCAGGGCTTTCTTT,TRBV2,NA,NA,TRBJ1-1
CASGQGFWRGYTF,TGTGCCTCGGGACAGGGGTTTTGGAGAGGCTACACCTTC,TRBV30,TRBD1,NA,TRBJ1-2
CATSSQKDNSPLHF,TGTGCCACCAGCAGCCAGAAGGATAATTCACCCCTCCACTTT,TRBV15,NA,NA,TRBJ1-6
CASSPGQGGYGYTF,TGTGCCAGCAGTCCCGGACAGGGTGGCTATGGCTACACCTTC,TRBV25-1,TRBD1,NA,TRBJ1-2
CASKWGTMNTEAFF,TGCGCCAGCAAATGGGGGACTATGAACACTGAAGCTTTCTTT,TRBV10-2,NA,NA,TRBJ1-1
CASSPDGQGAANYGYTF,TGTGCCAGCAGCCCTGATGGACAGGGGGCCGCTAACTATGGCTACACCTTC,TRBV7-9,TRBD1,NA,TRBJ1-2
CASSWRGEAYEQYF,TGTGCCAGCAGTTGGAGGGGAGAGGCCTACGAGCAGTACTTC,TRBV27,NA,NA,TRBJ2-7
CASRSGGQGRKAFF,TGTGCCAGCAGATCGGGGGGACAGGGGCGAAAAGCTTTCTTT,TRBV25-1,TRBD1,NA,TRBJ1-1
CASSPPQGQASEQYF,TGTGCCAGCAGTCCCCCACAGGGCCAAGCGAGCGAGCAGTACTTC,TRBV6-6,NA,once,TRBJ2-7